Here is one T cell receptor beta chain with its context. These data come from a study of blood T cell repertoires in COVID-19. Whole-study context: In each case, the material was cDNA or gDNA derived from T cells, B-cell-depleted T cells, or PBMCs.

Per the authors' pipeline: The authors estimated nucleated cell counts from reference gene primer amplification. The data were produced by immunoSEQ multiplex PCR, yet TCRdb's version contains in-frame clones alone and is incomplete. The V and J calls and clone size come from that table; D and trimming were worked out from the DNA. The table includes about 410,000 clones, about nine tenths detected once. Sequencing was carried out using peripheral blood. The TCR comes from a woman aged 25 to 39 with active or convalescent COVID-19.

The CDR3 DNA is TGTGCCAGCAGCCGACAGCACAATCAGCCCCAGCATTTT. Its protein product is CASSRQHNQPQHF. The J gene is TRBJ1-5, the V gene TRBV21-1; TRBD1, the D gene given by the table, was not confirmed from the DNA. TRBV21-1 is listed as a pseudogene. The CDR3 totals 13 residues.